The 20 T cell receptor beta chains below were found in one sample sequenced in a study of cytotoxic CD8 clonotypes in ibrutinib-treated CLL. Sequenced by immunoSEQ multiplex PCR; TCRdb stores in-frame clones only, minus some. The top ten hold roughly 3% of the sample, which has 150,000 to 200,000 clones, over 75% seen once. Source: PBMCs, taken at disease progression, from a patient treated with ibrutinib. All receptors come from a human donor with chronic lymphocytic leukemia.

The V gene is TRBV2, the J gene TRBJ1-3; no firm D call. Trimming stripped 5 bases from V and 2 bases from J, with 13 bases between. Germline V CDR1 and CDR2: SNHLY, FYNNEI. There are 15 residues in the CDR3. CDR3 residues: CASSREGRAGNTIYF. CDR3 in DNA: TGTGCCAGCAGTAGGGAGGGTCGTGCTGGAAACACCATATATTTT.

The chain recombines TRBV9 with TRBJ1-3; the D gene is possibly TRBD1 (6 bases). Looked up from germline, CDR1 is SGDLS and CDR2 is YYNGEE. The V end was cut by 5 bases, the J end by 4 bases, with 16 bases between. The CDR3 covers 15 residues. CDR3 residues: CASSLWGQSGNTIYF. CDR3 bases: TGTGCCAGCAGTCTGTGGGGGCAGAGCGGAAACACCATATATTTT.

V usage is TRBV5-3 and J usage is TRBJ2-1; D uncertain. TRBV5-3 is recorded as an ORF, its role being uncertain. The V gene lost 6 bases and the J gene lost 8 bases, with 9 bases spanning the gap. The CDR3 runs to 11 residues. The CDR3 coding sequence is TGTGCCAGAAAAGACCTGGATGAGCAGTTCTTC. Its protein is CARKDLDEQFF.

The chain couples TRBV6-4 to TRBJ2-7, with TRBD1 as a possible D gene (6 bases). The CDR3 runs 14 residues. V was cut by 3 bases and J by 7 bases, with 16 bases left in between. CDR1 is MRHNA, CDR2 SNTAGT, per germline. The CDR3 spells CASSEQGSVGEQYF. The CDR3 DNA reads TGTGCCAGCAGTGAGCAGGGGAGCGTGGGGGAGCAGTACTTC.

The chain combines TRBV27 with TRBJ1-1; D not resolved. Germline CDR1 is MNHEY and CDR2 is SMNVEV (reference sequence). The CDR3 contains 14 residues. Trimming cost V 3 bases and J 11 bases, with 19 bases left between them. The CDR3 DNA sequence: TGTGCCAGCAGTTTCTCCACGTGGGAGGTTGGGGCTTTCTTT. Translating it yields CASSFSTWEVGAFF.

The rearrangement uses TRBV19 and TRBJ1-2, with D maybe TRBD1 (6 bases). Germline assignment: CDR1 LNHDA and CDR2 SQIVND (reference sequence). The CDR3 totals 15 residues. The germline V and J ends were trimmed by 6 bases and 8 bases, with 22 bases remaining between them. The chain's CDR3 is CASSRGQRGTEGYTF. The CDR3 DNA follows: TGTGCCAGTAGCAGGGGTCAGCGCGGGACGGAAGGCTACACCTTC. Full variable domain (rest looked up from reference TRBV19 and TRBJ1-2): DGGITQSPKYLFRKEGQNVTLSCEQNLNHDAMYWYRQDPGQGLRLIYYSQIVNDFQKGDIAEGYSVSREKKESFPLTVTSAQKNPTAFYLCASSRGQRGTEGYTFGSGTRLTVV.

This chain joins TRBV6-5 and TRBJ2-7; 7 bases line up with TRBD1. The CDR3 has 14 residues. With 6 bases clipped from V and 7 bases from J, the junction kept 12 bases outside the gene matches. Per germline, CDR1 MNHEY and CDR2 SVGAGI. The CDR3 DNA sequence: TGTGCCAGCAGAGAAGACAGGGCCAACTGGGAGCAGTACTTC. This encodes CASREDRANWEQYF.

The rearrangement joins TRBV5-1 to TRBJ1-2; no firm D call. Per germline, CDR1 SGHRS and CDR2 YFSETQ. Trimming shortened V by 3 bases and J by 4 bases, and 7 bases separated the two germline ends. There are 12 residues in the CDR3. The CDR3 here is CASSSGRYGYTF. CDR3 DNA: TGCGCCAGCAGCTCGGGTCGCTATGGCTACACCTTC.

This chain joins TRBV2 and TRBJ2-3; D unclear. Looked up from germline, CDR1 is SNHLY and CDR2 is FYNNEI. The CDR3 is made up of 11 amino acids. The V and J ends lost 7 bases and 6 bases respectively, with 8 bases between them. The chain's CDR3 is CASIFIDTQYF. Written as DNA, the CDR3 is TGTGCCAGCATTTTTATTGATACGCAGTATTTT.

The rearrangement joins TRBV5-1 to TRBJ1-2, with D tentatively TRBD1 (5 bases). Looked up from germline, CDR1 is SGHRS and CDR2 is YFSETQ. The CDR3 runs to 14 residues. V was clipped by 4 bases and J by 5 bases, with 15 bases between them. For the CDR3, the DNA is TGCGCCAGCAGCCTAACCCAGGGACCGTATGGCTACACCTTC. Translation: CASSLTQGPYGYTF.

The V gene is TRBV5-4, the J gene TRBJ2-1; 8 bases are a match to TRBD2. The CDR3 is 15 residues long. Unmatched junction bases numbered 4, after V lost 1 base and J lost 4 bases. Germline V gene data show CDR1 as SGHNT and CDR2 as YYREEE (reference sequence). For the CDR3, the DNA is TGTGCCAGCAGCTTGCAACTAGCGGAATACAATGAGCAGTTCTTC. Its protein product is CASSLQLAEYNEQFF.

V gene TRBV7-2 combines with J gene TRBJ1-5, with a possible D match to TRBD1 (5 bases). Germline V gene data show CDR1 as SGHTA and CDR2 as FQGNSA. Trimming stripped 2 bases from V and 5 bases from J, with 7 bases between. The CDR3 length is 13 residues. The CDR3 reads CASSLMGDQPQHF. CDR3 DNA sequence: TGTGCCAGCAGCTTAATGGGGGATCAGCCCCAGCATTTT.

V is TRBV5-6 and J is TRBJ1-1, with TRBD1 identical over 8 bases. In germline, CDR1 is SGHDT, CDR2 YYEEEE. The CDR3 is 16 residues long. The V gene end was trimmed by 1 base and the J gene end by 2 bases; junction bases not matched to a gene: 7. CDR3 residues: CASSLIGQGLNTEAFF. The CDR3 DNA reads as TGTGCCAGCAGCTTGATCGGACAGGGCCTAAACACTGAAGCTTTCTTT.

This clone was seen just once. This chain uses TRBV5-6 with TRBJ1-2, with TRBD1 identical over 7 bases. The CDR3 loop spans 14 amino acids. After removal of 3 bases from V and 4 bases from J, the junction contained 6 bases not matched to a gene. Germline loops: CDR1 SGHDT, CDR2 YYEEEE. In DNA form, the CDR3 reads TGTGCCAGCAGCTACCCCGGGACAGCCTATGGCTACACCTTC. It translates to CASSYPGTAYGYTF.

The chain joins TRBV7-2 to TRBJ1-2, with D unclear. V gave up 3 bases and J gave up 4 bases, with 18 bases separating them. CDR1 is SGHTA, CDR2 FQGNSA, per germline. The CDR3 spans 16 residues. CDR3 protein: CASSLLLGPKFYGYTF. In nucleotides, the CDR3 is TGTGCCAGCAGCTTGTTACTAGGGCCCAAATTCTATGGCTACACCTTC.

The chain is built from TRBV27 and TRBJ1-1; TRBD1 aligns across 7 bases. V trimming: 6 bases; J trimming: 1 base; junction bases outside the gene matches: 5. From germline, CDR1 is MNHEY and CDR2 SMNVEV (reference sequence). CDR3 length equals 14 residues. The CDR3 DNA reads TGTGCCAGCAGCATCCGACAGGGGAACACTGAAGCTTTCTTT. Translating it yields CASSIRQGNTEAFF.

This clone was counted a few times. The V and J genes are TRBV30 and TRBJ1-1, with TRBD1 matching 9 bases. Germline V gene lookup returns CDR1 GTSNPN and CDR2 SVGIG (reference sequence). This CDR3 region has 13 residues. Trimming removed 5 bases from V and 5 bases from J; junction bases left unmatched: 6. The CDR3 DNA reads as TGTGCCTGGTCGGGACAGGGAGTTACTGAAGCTTTCTTT. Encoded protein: CAWSGQGVTEAFF. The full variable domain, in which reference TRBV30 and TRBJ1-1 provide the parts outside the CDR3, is SQTIHQWPATLVQPVGSPLSLECTVEGTSNPNLYWYRQAAGRGLQLLFYSVGIGQISSEVPQNLSASRPQDRQFILSSKKLLLSDSGFYLCAWSGQGVTEAFFGQGTRLTVV.

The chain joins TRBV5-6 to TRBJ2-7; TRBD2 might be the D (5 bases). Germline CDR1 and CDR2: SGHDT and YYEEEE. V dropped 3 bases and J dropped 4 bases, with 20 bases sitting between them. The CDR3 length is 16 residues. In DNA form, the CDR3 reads TGTGCCAGCAGCTCTCACACCGGGAAAGTGTGGTACGAGCAGTACTTC. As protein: CASSSHTGKVWYEQYF.

CDR3 in amino acids: CASSVGPDSSYEQYF. CDR3 nucleotides: TGTGCCAGCAGCGTAGGCCCAGACAGCTCCTACGAGCAGTACTTC. This sequence joins TRBV9 and TRBJ2-7, with D perhaps TRBD1 (5 bases). CDR1 SGDLS and CDR2 YYNGEE come from the germline V gene. The CDR3 spans 15 residues. V was shortened by 0 bases and J by 0 bases, with 10 bases between the two germline ends.

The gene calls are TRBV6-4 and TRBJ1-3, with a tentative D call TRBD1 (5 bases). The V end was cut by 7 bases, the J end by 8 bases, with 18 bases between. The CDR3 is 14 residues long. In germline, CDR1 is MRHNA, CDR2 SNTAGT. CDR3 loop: CASTNGRGKDTIYF. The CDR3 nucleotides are TGTGCCAGCACCAACGGGAGGGGCAAGGACACCATATATTTT.